The T cell receptor (beta chain) described here comes from a study of T cells in Graves' hyperthyroidism and ophthalmopathy (dated by TCRdb to the late 2010s). Concerning the study at large: To identify TCR V-J signatures that set the groups apart, the researchers used a discovery cohort of more than 95 patients, made up of under 50 with Graves' ophthalmopathy and 57 with stable Graves' hyperthyroidism. Prospective prediction of ophthalmopathy was tested in an independent validation cohort consisting of 18 hyperthyroidism patients and approximately 16 patients who later progressed to ophthalmopathy. The approximately 97 discovery patients were randomly divided into training and test sets at a 7:3 ratio. TCR Vbeta CDR3 sequencing of 120 to 150 peripheral blood samples (roughly 41 ophthalmopathy, roughly 74 hyperthyroidism and some 17 progressor patients) is reported in the paper. Thyroid tissue and blood T-cell repertoires from more than five Graves' hyperthyroidism patients were also compared in the study. Once sampling was done, hyperthyroidism patients were given methimazole at a starting dose of 30 mg daily, whereas ophthalmopathy patients were given high-dose intravenous methylprednisolone. Results the study describes overall, beyond this receptor: No statistical method was used to fix the sample size in advance, and group allocation was not hidden from the investigators. A 13 V-J signature model separated ophthalmopathy from stable hyperthyroidism, with 87.88% sensitivity and about 81% specificity in cross-validation and 80%/75% in testing. In validation, progression to ophthalmopathy was predicted by the model with roughly 69% sensitivity and roughly 72% specificity, a median of 6.5 months before onset. Most expanded thyroid clonotypes (frequency above 0.001) were also detected in blood, a finding suggesting that blood repertoires may reflect thyroid immune responses.

The TCR beta CDR3 regions were amplified from the RNA transcripts. A first-round RT-PCR of the TCR CDR3 used the HTBI primer set with the Qiagen OneStep RT-PCR kit. Libraries were constructed in a second round of multiplex PCR, after which size selection and purification were carried out. The libraries were sequenced on an Illumina HiSeq2000 using paired-end 100 bp reads. The study's processing was this. SOAPnuke was used to process the raw data, removing reads that contained adapters or uncalled bases, had a mean Phred below 15, or lacked an exact match to the constant primer or identifier. High-quality paired reads were merged using COPE v1.2.5, and each unique nucleotide sequence was defined as a clonotype. MiTCR v1.1 was used to align clonotypes to the IMGT TRBV, TRBD and TRBJ reference segments. The analysis was restricted to V-J combinations with a frequency above 0.0001, which together covered about 99% of the repertoires. The TCS score was defined as F50 (clonal expansion) divided by E x V (chaos), with BLOSUM62-based TCRdist calculated between CDR3 peptides within each V-J. Welch's t-statistics and random forest reduced fewer than 600 V-J features to 10 to 15, which were used in a naive Bayes classifier (R e1071). The Morisita-Horn index was used to measure how similar the thyroid and blood repertoires were. TCRdb applied fastp at Q25 and MiXCR to the public reads, then kept only in-frame beta chains. Rows with a matching CDR3 protein are joined into one entry that keeps the most common DNA and genes. The V and J calls follow TCRdb's processing rather than the paper's. The sample yields fewer than 650,000 distinct CDR3 sequences; 35% to 50% were counted once. The ten largest clones take up about two fifths of the sample.

The CDR3 covers 12 residues, taking in both the cysteine and the phenylalanine. Only the CDR3 portion is preserved as DNA: 36 bases, with reading frame beginning at the first base. V gives up 5 bases and J gives up 3 bases, and the segment between their germline ends measures 8 bases. The germline V gene provides CDR1 SGHAT and CDR2 FQNNGV. The study excluded patients with uncontrolled infections, other autoimmune diseases, pregnancy or lactation. Diagnoses were based on clinical symptoms, serum thyroxine and TRAb, thyroid ultrasound and orbital computed tomography. Total RNA was extracted using Trizol reagent, and RNA quality was assessed on an Agilent 2100 Bioanalyzer. This clonotype was seen ten or more times. The specificity of this receptor is unknown. No per-base quality is available; no much larger clone lies one base away.

Sequencing was performed on peripheral blood or thyroid tissue (not recorded which). The rearrangement combines TRBV11-2 with TRBJ2-7; the D segment cannot be called with confidence. The TCR sequence derives from an adult woman with Graves' disease, either hyperthyroidism or ophthalmopathy (not recorded which). The nucleotides are TGTGCCAGCAGCCTCGACGGCTACGAGCAGTACTTC. Its translation reads: CASSLDGYEQYF.